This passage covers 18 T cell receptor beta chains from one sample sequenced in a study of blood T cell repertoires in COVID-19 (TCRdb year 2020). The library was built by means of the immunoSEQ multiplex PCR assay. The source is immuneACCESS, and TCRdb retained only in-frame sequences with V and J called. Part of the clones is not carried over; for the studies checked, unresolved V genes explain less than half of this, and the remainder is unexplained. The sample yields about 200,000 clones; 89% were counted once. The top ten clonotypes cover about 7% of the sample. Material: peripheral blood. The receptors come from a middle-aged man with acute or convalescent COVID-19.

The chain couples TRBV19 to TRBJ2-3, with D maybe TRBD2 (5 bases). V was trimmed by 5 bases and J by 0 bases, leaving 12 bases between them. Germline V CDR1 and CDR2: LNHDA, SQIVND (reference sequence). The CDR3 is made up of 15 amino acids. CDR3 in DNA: TGTGCCAGTAGTTCGAGCGGAGCTAGCACAGATACGCAGTATTTT. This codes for CASSSSGASTDTQYF.

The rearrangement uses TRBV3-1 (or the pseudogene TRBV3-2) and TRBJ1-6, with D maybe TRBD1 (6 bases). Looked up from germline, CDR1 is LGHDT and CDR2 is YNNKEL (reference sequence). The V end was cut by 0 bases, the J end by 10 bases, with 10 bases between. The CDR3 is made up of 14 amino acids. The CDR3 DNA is TGTGCCAGCAGCCAAGAGGGGGGGCTGTCACCCCTCCACTTT. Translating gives CASSQEGGLSPLHF.

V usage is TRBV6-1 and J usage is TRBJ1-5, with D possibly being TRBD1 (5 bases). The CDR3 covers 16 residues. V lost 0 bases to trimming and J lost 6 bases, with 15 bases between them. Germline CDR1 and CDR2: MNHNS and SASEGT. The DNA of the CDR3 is TGTGCCAGCAGTGAAGCGCTTCGGGGGTTTGGTCAGCCCCAGCATTTT. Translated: CASSEALRGFGQPQHF.

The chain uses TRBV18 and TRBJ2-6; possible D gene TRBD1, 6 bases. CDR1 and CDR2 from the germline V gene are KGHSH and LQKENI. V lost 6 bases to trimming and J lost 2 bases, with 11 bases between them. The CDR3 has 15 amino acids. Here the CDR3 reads CASSENRAGANVLTF. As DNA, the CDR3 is TGTGCCAGCTCGGAAAACAGGGCTGGGGCCAACGTCCTGACTTTC.

The CDR3 DNA reads as TGTGCCAGCAGCTCCGCGAGCTCTGGGGCCAACGTCCTGACTTTC. This gives the protein CASSSASSGANVLTF. The chain is built from TRBV7-9 and TRBJ2-6, with D unclear. Germline CDR1 and CDR2: SEHNR and FQNEAQ (reference sequence). This CDR3 has 15 residues. V was cut by 4 bases and J by 0 bases, with 7 bases left in between.

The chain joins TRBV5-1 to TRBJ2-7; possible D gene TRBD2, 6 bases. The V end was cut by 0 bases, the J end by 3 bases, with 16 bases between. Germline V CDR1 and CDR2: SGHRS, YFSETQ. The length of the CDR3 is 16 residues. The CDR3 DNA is TGCGCCAGCAGCTTGGCCGGGGGACCTTCTCGCTACGAGCAGTACTTC. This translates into CASSLAGGPSRYEQYF.

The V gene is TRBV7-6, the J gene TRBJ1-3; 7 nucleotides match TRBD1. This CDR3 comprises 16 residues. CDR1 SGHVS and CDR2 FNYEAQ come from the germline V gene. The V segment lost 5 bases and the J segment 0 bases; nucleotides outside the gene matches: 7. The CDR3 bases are TGTGCCAGCAGCCGGAGCCCAGGGGGCTCTGGAAACACCATATATTTT. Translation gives CASSRSPGGSGNTIYF.

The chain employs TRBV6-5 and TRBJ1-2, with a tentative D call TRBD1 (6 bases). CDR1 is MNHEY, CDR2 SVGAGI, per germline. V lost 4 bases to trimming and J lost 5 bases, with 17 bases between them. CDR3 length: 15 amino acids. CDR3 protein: CASSLLAGAGYGYTF. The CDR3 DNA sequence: TGTGCCAGCAGTTTGCTGGCAGGGGCAGGTTATGGCTACACCTTC.

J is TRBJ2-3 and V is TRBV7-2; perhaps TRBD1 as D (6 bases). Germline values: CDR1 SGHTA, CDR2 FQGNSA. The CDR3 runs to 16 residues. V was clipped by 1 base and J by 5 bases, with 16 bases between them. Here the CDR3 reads CASSLGGTTRKDTQYF. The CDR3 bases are TGTGCCAGCAGCTTAGGAGGGACAACCAGGAAAGATACGCAGTATTTT.

Here the CDR3 DNA reads TGCAGCGCCGGGGATGTTGGTAGCACTGAAGCTTTCTTT. Protein: CSAGDVGSTEAFF. This chain links TRBV29-1 with TRBJ1-1; unclear D gene. Germline-derived CDR1 and CDR2 are SQVTM and ANQGSEA. V was trimmed by 7 bases and J by 4 bases, leaving 16 bases between them. This CDR3 contains 13 residues.

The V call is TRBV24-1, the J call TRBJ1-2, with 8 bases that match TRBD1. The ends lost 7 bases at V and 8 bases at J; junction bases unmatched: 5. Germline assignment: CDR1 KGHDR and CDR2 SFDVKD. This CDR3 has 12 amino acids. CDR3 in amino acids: CATRQGGGGYTF. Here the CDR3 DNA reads TGTGCCACCAGACAGGGGGGGGGCGGCTACACCTTC.

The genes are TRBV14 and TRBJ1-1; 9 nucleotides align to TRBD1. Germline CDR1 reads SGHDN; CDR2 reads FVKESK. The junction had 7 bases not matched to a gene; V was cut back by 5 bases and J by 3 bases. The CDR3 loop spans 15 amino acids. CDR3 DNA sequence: TGTGCCAGCAGCTTCCGGACAGGGGCCGACACTGAAGCTTTCTTT. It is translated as CASSFRTGADTEAFF.

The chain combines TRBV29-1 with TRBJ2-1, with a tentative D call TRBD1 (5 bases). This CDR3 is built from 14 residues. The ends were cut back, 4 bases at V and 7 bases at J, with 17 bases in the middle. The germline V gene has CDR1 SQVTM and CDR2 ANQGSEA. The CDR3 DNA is TGCAGCGTTGGAAGGGCAGGGCCCCTAAATGAGCAGTTCTTC. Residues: CSVGRAGPLNEQFF.

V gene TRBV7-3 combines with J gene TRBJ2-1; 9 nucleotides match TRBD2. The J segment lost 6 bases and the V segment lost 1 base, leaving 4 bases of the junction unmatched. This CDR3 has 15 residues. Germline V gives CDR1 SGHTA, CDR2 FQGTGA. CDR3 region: CASSLKDSGGNEQFF. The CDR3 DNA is TGTGCCAGCAGCTTAAAAGATAGCGGGGGCAATGAGCAGTTCTTC.

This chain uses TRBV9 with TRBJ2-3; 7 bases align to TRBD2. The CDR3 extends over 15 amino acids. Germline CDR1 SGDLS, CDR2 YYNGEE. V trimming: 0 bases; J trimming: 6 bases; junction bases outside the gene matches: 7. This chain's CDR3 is CASSVESSGRDTQYF. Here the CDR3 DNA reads TGTGCCAGCAGCGTAGAGTCTAGCGGTCGGGATACGCAGTATTTT.

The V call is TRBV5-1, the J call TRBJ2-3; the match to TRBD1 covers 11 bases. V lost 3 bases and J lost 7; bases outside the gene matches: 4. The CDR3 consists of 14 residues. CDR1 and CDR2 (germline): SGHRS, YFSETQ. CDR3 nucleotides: TGCGCCAGCAGCTGGACAGGGGGCGCGAATACGCAGTATTTT. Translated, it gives CASSWTGGANTQYF.

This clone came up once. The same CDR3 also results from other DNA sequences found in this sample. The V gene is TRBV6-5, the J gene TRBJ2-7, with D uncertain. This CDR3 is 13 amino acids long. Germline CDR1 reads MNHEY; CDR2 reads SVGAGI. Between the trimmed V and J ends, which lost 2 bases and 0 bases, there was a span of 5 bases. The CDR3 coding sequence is TGTGCCAGCAGTTACCCCGGCTCCTACGAGCAGTACTTC. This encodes CASSYPGSYEQYF.

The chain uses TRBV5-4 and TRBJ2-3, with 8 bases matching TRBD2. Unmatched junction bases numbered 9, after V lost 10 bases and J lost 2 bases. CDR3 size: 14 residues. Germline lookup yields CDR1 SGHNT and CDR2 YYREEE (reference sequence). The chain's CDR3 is CAVRGGSNTDTQYF. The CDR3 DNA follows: TGTGCCGTTCGGGGGGGCAGTAACACAGATACGCAGTATTTT.